Listed here are 5 T cell receptor beta chains from one sample, sequenced in a study of T cells in localized non-small cell lung cancer. TCRdb's copy holds only in-frame clones and misses some; the assay was immunoSEQ multiplex PCR. The sample lists roughly 38,000 clones, approximately 89% occurring once. The starting material was peripheral blood, obtained before any cancer treatment. All receptors derive from a woman aged 40-75 years with stage I lung adenocarcinoma.

The chain carries TRBV19 and TRBJ1-5; 8 bases align to TRBD1. Germline V gene lookup returns CDR1 LNHDA and CDR2 SQIVND (reference sequence). The CDR3 is 15 residues long. Unmatched junction bases numbered 8, after V lost 5 bases and J lost 5 bases. The CDR3 region is CASSPGTGEYQPQHF. CDR3 nucleotide sequence: TGTGCCAGTAGTCCCGGGACAGGAGAATATCAGCCCCAGCATTTT.

This chain links TRBV2 with TRBJ1-5, with 8 bases aligning to TRBD1. With 1 base clipped from V and 9 bases from J, the junction kept 8 bases outside the gene matches. This CDR3 spans 15 amino acids. From germline, CDR1 is SNHLY and CDR2 FYNNEI. CDR3 coding DNA: TGTGCCAGCAGTGAAGAGTCAGGGGGCCTACTGCCCCAGCATTTT. Translating it yields CASSEESGGLLPQHF.

V gene TRBV29-1 combines with J gene TRBJ2-1, with D tentatively TRBD2 (6 bases). Trimming took off 8 bases at V and 1 base at J, with 15 bases between the two ends. CDR1 is SQVTM and CDR2 is ANQGSEA in the germline V gene. The CDR3 has 14 amino acids. The CDR3 nucleotides are TGCAGCCCCTATACTAGCTCTTCCTACAATGAGCAGTTCTTC. Encoded protein: CSPYTSSSYNEQFF.

V usage is TRBV10-3 and J usage is TRBJ2-1, with 8 nucleotides matching TRBD1. This CDR3 comprises 16 residues. V shed 3 bases and J 2 bases; nucleotides not matched to a gene: 6. Per the germline V gene, CDR1 is ENHRY and CDR2 is SYGVKD. CDR3 coding DNA: TGTGCCATCAGTGAATTCGACAGGGGCCCCTACAATGAGCAGTTCTTC. This gives the protein CAISEFDRGPYNEQFF.

The rearrangement links TRBV7-2 to TRBJ2-7, with 8 nucleotides matching TRBD1. With 4 bases clipped from V and 3 bases from J, the junction kept 8 bases outside the gene matches. The germline gives CDR1 SGHTA, CDR2 FQGNSA. CDR3 length: 15 residues. CDR3 DNA sequence: TGTGCCAGCAGCTCCGGGACAGGAAGAGGCTACGAGCAGTACTTC. Translating it yields CASSSGTGRGYEQYF.